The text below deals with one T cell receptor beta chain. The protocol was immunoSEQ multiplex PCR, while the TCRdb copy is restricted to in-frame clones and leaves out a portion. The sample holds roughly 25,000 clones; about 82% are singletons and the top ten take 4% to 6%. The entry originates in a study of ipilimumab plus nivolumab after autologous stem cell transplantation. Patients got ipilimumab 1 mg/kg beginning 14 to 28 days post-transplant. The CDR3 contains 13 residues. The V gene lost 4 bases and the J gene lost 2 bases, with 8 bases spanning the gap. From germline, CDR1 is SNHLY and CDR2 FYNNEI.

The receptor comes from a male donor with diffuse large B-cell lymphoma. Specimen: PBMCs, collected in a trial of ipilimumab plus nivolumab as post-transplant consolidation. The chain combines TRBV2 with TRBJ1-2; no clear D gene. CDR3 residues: CASSVGGNYGYTF. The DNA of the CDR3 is TGTGCCAGCAGTGTAGGAGGGAACTATGGCTACACCTTC. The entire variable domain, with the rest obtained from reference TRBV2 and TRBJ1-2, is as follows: EPEVTQTPSHQVTQMGQEVILRCVPISNHLYFYWYRQILGQKVEFLVSFYNNEISEKSEIFDDQFSVERPDGSNFTLKIRSTKLEDSAMYFCASSVGGNYGYTFGSGTRLTVV.